Shown below are 5 T cell receptor beta chains from a single sample sequenced in a study of T cell changes during pregnancy in multiple sclerosis. Some clones are missing from TCRdb's copy, which holds only in-frame ones; the method was immunoSEQ multiplex PCR. Of approximately 65,000 clones listed, roughly nine tenths were seen once; the top ten hold roughly 0.76%. Source: CD4+ T cells from peripheral blood mononuclear cells, taken in the first trimester of pregnancy. Every receptor here comes from a female donor with multiple sclerosis, enrolled in a pregnancy study.

This clone was seen a single time. This chain uses TRBV4-2 with TRBJ1-3; tentatively, D is TRBD1 (5 bases). The germline CDR1 and CDR2 sequences are LGHNA and YNFKEQ. V lost 0 bases, J lost 2 bases, and 8 bases lay in between. The CDR3 contains 15 residues. The CDR3 DNA is TGTGCCAGCAGCCAAGATGGCAGGGCTGGAAACACCATATATTTT. Its protein product is CASSQDGRAGNTIYF.

This chain uses TRBV6-6 with TRBJ1-2; weak D call: TRBD1 (5 bases). V lost 5 bases and J lost 6, with 13 bases in between. From germline, CDR1 is MNHNY and CDR2 SVGAGI (reference sequence). The CDR3 contains 13 residues. The CDR3 sequence is CASSTRGGNGYTF. In DNA form, the CDR3 reads TGTGCCAGCAGTACCCGGGGCGGGAATGGCTACACCTTC.

V usage is TRBV10-3 and J usage is TRBJ1-2, with 7 bases matching TRBD1. V gave up 3 bases and J gave up 8 bases; unmatched junction bases: 3. Germline V lookup: CDR1 ENHRY, CDR2 SYGVKD. This CDR3 is built from 12 residues. Written as DNA, the CDR3 is TGTGCCATCAGTGAAACAGGGGAAGGCTACACCTTC. This translates into CAISETGEGYTF.

V gene TRBV6-5 combines with J gene TRBJ2-5; D remains unclear. This CDR3 comprises 13 residues. Germline values: CDR1 MNHEY, CDR2 SVGAGI. V lost 4 bases and J lost 1, with 7 bases in between. The CDR3 nucleotides are TGTGCCAGCAGTTTGCGGATCCAAGAGACCCAGTACTTC. It encodes CASSLRIQETQYF.

CDR3 DNA sequence: TGTGCCAGCAGCCAGCTAGCGGGGGGGCGCACAGATACGCAGTATTTT. This translates into CASSQLAGGRTDTQYF. The J gene is TRBJ2-3, the V gene TRBV11-2; 12 nucleotides agree with TRBD2. The V gene end was trimmed by 5 bases and the J gene end by 1 base; junction bases not matched to a gene: 4. The CDR3 is 16 residues long. In germline, CDR1 is SGHAT, CDR2 FQNNGV.